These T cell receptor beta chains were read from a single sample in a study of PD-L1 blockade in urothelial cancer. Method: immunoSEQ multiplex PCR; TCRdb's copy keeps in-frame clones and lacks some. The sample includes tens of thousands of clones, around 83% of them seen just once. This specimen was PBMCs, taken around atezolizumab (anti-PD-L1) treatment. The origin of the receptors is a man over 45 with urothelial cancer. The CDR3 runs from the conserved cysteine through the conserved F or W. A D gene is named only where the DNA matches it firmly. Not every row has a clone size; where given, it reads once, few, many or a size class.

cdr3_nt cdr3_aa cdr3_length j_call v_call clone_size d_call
TGCAGCGTTGAAGTCGTACGGGGTCCCCTCGATACGCAGTATTTT CSVEVVRGPLDTQYF 15 TRBJ2-3 TRBV29-1 NA NA
TGTGCCAGCAGCTTAAACTATGGGACTAGCCCCCATGAGCAGTTCTTC CASSLNYGTSPHEQFF 16 TRBJ2-1 TRBV7-6 NA TRBD2
TGTGCCAGCAGCCAAGACGCGGGAAGACTCTACGAGCAGTACTTC CASSQDAGRLYEQYF 15 TRBJ2-7 TRBV4-2 NA NA
TGTGCCACCAGCGGGCGAACAGGGGCGAGTTATCAGCCCCAGCATTTT CATSGRTGASYQPQHF 16 TRBJ1-5 TRBV15 once TRBD1
TGTGCCAGCAGCCCCGGACACGTCTTCGGGGAGCAGTACTTC CASSPGHVFGEQYF 14 TRBJ2-7 TRBV14 NA NA
TGTGCCAGCAGCCGAGGGCCTTACAATGAGCAGTTCTTC CASSRGPYNEQFF 13 TRBJ2-1 TRBV7-2 NA NA
TGTGCTAGCAGCCTAGCGGGAGGGGGGGAGACCCAGTACTTC CASSLAGGGETQYF 14 TRBJ2-5 TRBV7-7 NA TRBD2
TGTGCCAGCAGCGGGGGGTTGACGACACCCGGGGAGCTGTTTTTT CASSGGLTTPGELFF 15 TRBJ2-2 TRBV5-5 once NA
TGTGCCAGCAGCGTAGACGGGACGTTTGCGGGAGAGCAGTTCTTC CASSVDGTFAGEQFF 15 TRBJ2-1 TRBV9 NA NA
TGCAGCGTCGGAACCCAGGGACAGACCTATGGCTACACCTTC CSVGTQGQTYGYTF 14 TRBJ1-2 TRBV29-1 NA TRBD1